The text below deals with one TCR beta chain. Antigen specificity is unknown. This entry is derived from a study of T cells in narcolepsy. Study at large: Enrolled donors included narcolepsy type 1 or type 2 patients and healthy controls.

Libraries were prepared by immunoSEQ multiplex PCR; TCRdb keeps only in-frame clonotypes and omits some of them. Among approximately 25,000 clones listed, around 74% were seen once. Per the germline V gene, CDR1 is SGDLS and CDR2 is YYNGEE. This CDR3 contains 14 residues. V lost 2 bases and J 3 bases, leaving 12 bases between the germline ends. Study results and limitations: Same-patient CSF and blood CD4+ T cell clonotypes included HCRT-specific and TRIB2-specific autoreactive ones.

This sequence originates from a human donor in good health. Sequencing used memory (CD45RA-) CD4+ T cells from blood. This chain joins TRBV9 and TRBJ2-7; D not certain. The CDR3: CASSVSPDIYEQYF. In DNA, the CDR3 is TGTGCCAGCAGCGTTTCCCCCGACATCTACGAGCAGTACTTC.